The rows below give T cell receptor beta chains drawn from one sample of a study of cytomegalovirus exposure and HLA in healthy donors. Method: immunoSEQ multiplex PCR; TCRdb's copy keeps in-frame clones and lacks some. The table has about 55,000 clones, 65% to 85% seen once; the top ten hold 1.5% to 2%. Input material: PBMCs. Receptors were obtained from a man aged 25-40 years in good health and CMV-seronegative. Each CDR3 is given with its conserved first and last residue. Each record gives: CDR3 length, D gene, V gene, J gene, clone size, CDR3 protein, CDR3 DNA. A D gene is named only where the DNA matches it firmly. Clone size is not always given. Where it is, it says once, few, many or a class for expanded clones.

16	TRBD1	TRBV4-2	TRBJ1-4	-	CASSQPGDREGEKLFF	TGTGCCAGCAGCCAACCCGGGGACAGGGAAGGTGAAAAACTGTTTTTT
14	-	TRBV18	TRBJ1-3	few	CASSGVAPGNTIYF	TGTGCCAGCTCAGGGGTAGCGCCTGGAAACACCATATATTTT
13	-	TRBV19	TRBJ1-5	-	CASTGTSNQPQHF	TGTGCCAGTACAGGAACTAGCAATCAGCCCCAGCATTTT
13	-	TRBV7-9	TRBJ1-2	-	CASSFGLVGGYTF	TGTGCCAGCAGCTTCGGACTAGTGGGGGGCTACACCTTC
17	-	TRBV12-2	TRBJ2-3	-	CASRLARPDRVPDTQYF	TGTGCAAGTCGCTTAGCGAGGCCCGACAGAGTGCCAGATACGCAGTATTTT
15	-	TRBV9	TRBJ1-1	-	CASSTSGSLNTEAFF	TGTGCCAGCAGCACCTCAGGGTCCCTGAACACTGAAGCTTTCTTT
14	-	TRBV7-9	TRBJ2-7	-	CASSLESGSYEQYF	TGTGCCAGCAGCTTAGAATCGGGCTCCTACGAGCAGTACTTC
17	TRBD1	TRBV6-4	TRBJ1-2	-	CASSDKPGQGSHYGYTF	TGTGCCAGCAGTGACAAACCGGGACAGGGGAGTCACTATGGCTACACCTTC
15	-	TRBV5-5	TRBJ1-1	once	CASSWDDRTNTEAFF	TGTGCCAGCAGCTGGGATGACAGGACGAACACTGAAGCTTTCTTT
16	-	TRBV2	TRBJ2-1	-	CASRTVGGPRYNEQFF	TGTGCCAGCAGGACCGTCGGAGGGCCCCGGTACAATGAGCAGTTCTTC
16	TRBD1	TRBV7-2	TRBJ2-7	-	CASSLDPGTGTYEQYF	TGTGCCAGCAGCCTAGATCCCGGGACAGGAACCTACGAGCAGTACTTC
18	TRBD1	TRBV7-2	TRBJ1-2	few	CASSFPRDRDSDNYGYTF	TGTGCCAGCAGCTTTCCCCGGGACCGGGACAGCGATAACTATGGCTACACCTTC
15	-	TRBV7-8	TRBJ2-1	-	CASSLGAGILNEQFF	TGTGCCAGCAGCTTAGGGGCAGGGATATTGAATGAGCAGTTCTTC
15	-	TRBV30	TRBJ1-2	once	CAWSPPGRGAAGYTF	TGTGCCTGGAGTCCCCCTGGGCGGGGGGCTGCTGGCTACACCTTC
17	-	TRBV18	TRBJ1-4	-	CASSPFSSPATNEKLFF	TGTGCCAGCTCACCCTTCTCTTCCCCGGCAACTAATGAAAAACTGTTTTTT
18	-	TRBV5-1	TRBJ1-1	-	CASSLGFRDLTMNTEAFF	TGCGCCAGCAGCTTGGGTTTTAGAGACCTTACTATGAACACTGAAGCTTTCTTT
13	-	TRBV30	TRBJ2-7	-	CAWSLQAPGEQYF	TGTGCCTGGAGCCTACAGGCCCCCGGGGAGCAGTACTTC
14	-	TRBV4-3	TRBJ1-2	-	CASSQVGSSYGYTF	TGCGCCAGCAGCCAAGTAGGGAGTAGCTATGGCTACACCTTC
14	TRBD1	TRBV7-8	TRBJ1-1	-	CASSSGRGNTEAFF	TGTGCCAGCAGTTCAGGCAGGGGGAATACTGAAGCTTTCTTT
16	-	TRBV6-5	TRBJ2-1	-	CASSYSITLSYNEQFF	TGTGCCAGCAGTTACTCGATTACTTTATCCTACAATGAGCAGTTCTTC
12	TRBD1	TRBV5-4	TRBJ2-3	-	CASSEGGLTQYF	TGTGCCAGCAGCGAAGGGGGCCTTACGCAGTATTTT
15	-	TRBV30	TRBJ2-1	-	CAWSRGSGVGDEQFF	TGTGCCTGGAGTCGCGGCTCAGGGGTGGGCGATGAGCAGTTCTTC
12	-	TRBV11-3	TRBJ2-2	-	CASSLSFGELFF	TGTGCCAGCAGCTTGAGCTTCGGGGAGCTGTTTTTT
14	-	TRBV6-6	TRBJ1-4	-	CASSYTGNDEKLFF	TGTGCCAGCAGTTACACCGGGAATGATGAAAAACTGTTTTTT
13	-	TRBV5-1	TRBJ1-2	-	CASRGDSNYGYTF	TGCGCCAGCAGGGGAGATTCTAACTATGGCTACACCTTC
13	-	TRBV9	TRBJ2-2	-	CASSVGETGELFF	TGTGCCAGCAGCGTGGGAGAGACCGGGGAGCTGTTTTTT
15	TRBD2	TRBV7-2	TRBJ2-7	-	CASSFESGTAYEQYF	TGTGCCAGCAGCTTTGAGAGCGGGACTGCCTACGAGCAGTACTTC
13	-	TRBV5-1	TRBJ2-2	-	CASNAGSTGELFF	TGCGCCAGCAACGCGGGGTCTACCGGGGAGCTGTTTTTT
12	-	TRBV6-1	TRBJ2-3	-	CASSEVESDQYF	TGTGCCAGCAGTGAAGTGGAGTCTGATCAGTATTTT
18	TRBD1	TRBV29-1	TRBJ1-1	-	CSVGGQAQGARVSTEAFF	TGCAGCGTTGGTGGTCAAGCACAGGGGGCACGGGTCAGCACTGAAGCTTTCTTT
15	-	TRBV10-3	TRBJ2-1	-	CAISDLLRSGNEQFF	TGTGCCATCAGTGACCTATTGAGGAGCGGCAATGAGCAGTTCTTC
16	-	TRBV25-1	TRBJ2-6	-	CASSELASSGANVLTF	TGTGCCAGCAGTGAATTAGCCAGCTCTGGGGCCAACGTCCTGACTTTC
15	-	TRBV6-1	TRBJ1-6	once	CASSEGLQGTSPLHF	TGTGCCAGCAGTGAAGGGTTACAGGGCACTTCACCCCTCCACTTT
15	TRBD2	TRBV7-9	TRBJ2-1	-	CASSLTSGGYNEQFF	TGTGCCAGCAGCCTGACTAGCGGGGGGTACAATGAGCAGTTCTTC
15	-	TRBV6-5	TRBJ1-1	-	CASSYSIIQVPEAFF	TGTGCCAGCAGTTACTCGATAATACAGGTCCCTGAAGCTTTCTTT
14	-	TRBV29-1	TRBJ1-1	-	CSVGRYRENTEAFF	TGCAGCGTTGGACGATACAGGGAAAACACTGAAGCTTTCTTT
17	TRBD2	TRBV27	TRBJ2-3	-	CASRELPLAGRTDTQYF	TGTGCCAGCAGGGAATTACCACTAGCGGGACGCACAGATACGCAGTATTTT
12	-	TRBV6-5	TRBJ1-1	-	CASTGLNTEAFF	TGTGCCAGCACAGGGTTGAACACTGAAGCTTTCTTT
14	TRBD1	TRBV6-5	TRBJ1-2	-	CASSYGRGQGGYTF	TGTGCCAGCAGTTATGGAAGGGGGCAAGGTGGCTACACCTTC
14	TRBD1	TRBV2	TRBJ2-1	-	CASSEGHRGNEQFF	TGTGCCAGCAGTGAAGGCCACAGGGGTAATGAGCAGTTCTTC
15	TRBD1	TRBV5-4	TRBJ2-1	-	CASSRVGGSRQGKFF	TGTGCCAGCAGCCGGGTGGGGGGTTCCCGACAGGGGAAGTTCTTC
19	TRBD2	TRBV5-1	TRBJ2-1	-	CASSLGAGRVSSGNNEQFF	TGCGCCAGCAGCTTGGGAGCGGGAAGGGTGTCATCGGGGAACAATGAGCAGTTCTTC
15	TRBD1	TRBV4-3	TRBJ2-7	-	CASSQDEGTALEQYF	TGCGCCAGCAGCCAAGATGAAGGGACAGCCCTAGAGCAGTACTTC
14	-	TRBV19	TRBJ1-2	-	CASSMPDKNYGYTF	TGTGCCAGTAGTATGCCCGACAAAAACTATGGCTACACCTTC
15	-	TRBV7-2	TRBJ2-5	-	CASSLVRGISETQYF	TGTGCCAGCAGCTTAGTTCGGGGAATATCAGAGACCCAGTACTTC
15	TRBD1	TRBV2	TRBJ1-4	-	CASRGSDRGGEKLFF	TGTGCCAGCAGGGGGTCCGACAGGGGTGGTGAAAAACTGTTTTTT
15	TRBD2	TRBV13	TRBJ2-7	-	CASSPSGGNSYEQYF	TGTGCCAGCAGCCCGAGCGGGGGTAACTCCTACGAGCAGTACTTC
15	-	TRBV5-1	TRBJ1-4	-	CASSQGRGTNEKLFF	TGCGCCAGCAGCCAGGGGAGGGGAACTAATGAAAAACTGTTTTTT
15	TRBD1	TRBV7-8	TRBJ1-6	-	CASSSYGTGNSPLHF	TGTGCCAGCAGCTCATACGGGACAGGGAATTCACCCCTCCACTTT
15	-	TRBV18	TRBJ2-6	-	CASSSTGSGANVLTF	TGTGCCAGCTCGTCCACAGGGTCCGGGGCCAACGTCCTGACTTTC
12	-	TRBV28	TRBJ1-1	-	CAIQGLDTEAFF	TGTGCCATCCAGGGTTTGGACACTGAAGCTTTCTTT
13	TRBD2	TRBV5-1	TRBJ2-1	-	CAGGSDIYNEQFF	TGCGCCGGCGGGAGTGATATTTACAATGAGCAGTTCTTC